The 18 T cell receptor beta chains listed next were all sequenced from one sample in a study of shared clonotypes between healthy human individuals. Here immunoSEQ multiplex PCR was the method, and the copy in TCRdb shows in-frame clones only, minus some. The sample has 2 million to 3 million clones, approximately 92% seen once. Sequenced: naive CD4+ T cells sorted from blood. The subset was: CD45RA+ positively selected. The receptors come from a man in his late teens or twenties in good health.

This chain joins TRBV11-3 and TRBJ2-7, with D perhaps TRBD1 or TRBD2 (5 bases each). CDR3 size: 14 residues. V lost 1 base and J 7 bases, leaving 14 bases between the germline ends. Germline assignment: CDR1 SGHNT and CDR2 YENEEA. The CDR3 loop is CASSLGQLGGEQYF. The CDR3 DNA is TGTGCCAGCAGCTTAGGACAGCTTGGGGGAGAGCAGTACTTC.

The gene calls are TRBV6-1 and TRBJ2-7; 7 bases match TRBD1. CDR1 is MNHNS and CDR2 is SASEGT in the germline V gene. Trimming at V came to 4 bases and at J to 3 bases, leaving 3 bases not matched to a gene. CDR3 length: 13 amino acids. The CDR3 loop reads CASSGGQSYEQYF. In DNA form, the CDR3 reads TGTGCCAGCAGTGGGGGACAGAGCTACGAGCAGTACTTC.

The rearrangement joins TRBV4-1 to TRBJ1-1, with D unresolved. Trimming shortened V by 3 bases and J by 3 bases, and 14 bases separated the two germline ends. CDR1 and CDR2 from the germline V gene are MGHRA and YSYEKL. This CDR3 has 15 amino acids. The CDR3 is CASSHRTLKDTEAFF. The DNA of the CDR3 is TGCGCCAGCAGCCACCGAACGCTGAAGGACACTGAAGCTTTCTTT.

The chain employs TRBV28 and TRBJ1-5; TRBD1 agrees at 7 bases. From germline, CDR1 is MDHEN and CDR2 SYDVKM. The CDR3 is 16 residues long. V gave up 6 bases and J gave up 0 bases; unmatched junction bases: 8. The CDR3 coding sequence is TGTGCCAGCAGCCGGGACAGTCTTAATAGCAATCAGCCCCAGCATTTT. Protein sequence: CASSRDSLNSNQPQHF.

The V gene is TRBV10-1, the J gene TRBJ2-3; D is possibly TRBD1 or TRBD2 (5 bases each). The CDR3 spans 12 residues. Germline CDR1 reads WNHNN; CDR2 reads SYGVQD (reference sequence). Trimming shortened V by 4 bases and J by 4 bases, and 6 bases separated the two germline ends. CDR3 nucleotide sequence: TGCGCCAGCAGTGGGGACCCAGATACGCAGTATTTT. This translates into CASSGDPDTQYF.

J is TRBJ2-1 and V is TRBV19, with D uncertain. CDR3 length: 14 residues. V lost 2 bases and J 6 bases, leaving 11 bases between the germline ends. Germline CDR1 reads LNHDA; CDR2 reads SQIVND (reference sequence). CDR3 region: CASSISLSTNEQFF. Here the CDR3 DNA reads TGTGCCAGTAGTATATCCCTGTCTACCAATGAGCAGTTCTTC.

About this clone itself: The identical CDR3 is also encoded by other nucleotide sequences in the sample. The chain employs TRBV5-1 and TRBJ1-2, with D uncertain. The germline V gene has CDR1 SGHRS and CDR2 YFSETQ. The CDR3 contains 13 residues. The V end lost 0 bases, the J end lost 0 bases, and 3 bases lay between the germline ends. CDR3 protein: CASSLAANYGYTF. The DNA for the CDR3 is TGCGCCAGCAGCTTGGCAGCTAACTATGGCTACACCTTC.

V is TRBV19 and J is TRBJ2-2, with a weak D call TRBD2 (5 bases). V lost 1 base and J lost 4, with 7 bases in between. In germline, CDR1 is LNHDA, CDR2 SQIVND (reference sequence). There are 14 residues in the CDR3. CDR3 coding DNA: TGTGCCAGTAGTATAGCTAGCCTCACCGGGGAGCTGTTTTTT. Amino acids: CASSIASLTGELFF. Full variable domain (rest looked up from reference TRBV19 and TRBJ2-2): DGGITQSPKYLFRKEGQNVTLSCEQNLNHDAMYWYRQDPGQGLRLIYYSQIVNDFQKGDIAEGYSVSREKKESFPLTVTSAQKNPTAFYLCASSIASLTGELFFGEGSRLTVL.

The rearrangement links TRBV20-1 to TRBJ2-7; D gene uncertain. CDR3 length equals 10 residues. Trimming took off 4 bases at V and 4 bases at J, with 5 bases between the two ends. The V gene's germline CDR1 is DFQATT and CDR2 SNEGSKA (reference sequence). This CDR3 reads CSAKKYEQYF. The CDR3 coding sequence is TGCAGTGCTAAGAAATACGAGCAGTACTTC.

The chain couples TRBV2 to TRBJ2-7; possible D gene TRBD1, 6 bases. Per germline, CDR1 SNHLY and CDR2 FYNNEI. V was pared by 5 bases and J by 3 bases, with 14 bases between. The CDR3 is made up of 14 amino acids. The CDR3 DNA reads TGTGCCAGCAGTAGGGGACAAGATTACTACGAGCAGTACTTC. Its protein product is CASSRGQDYYEQYF.

The chain carries TRBV5-6 and TRBJ2-7; 8 nucleotides match TRBD2. The CDR3 contains 16 residues. The trim removed 2 bases at V and 1 base at J, leaving 8 bases unmatched. The germline V gene encodes CDR1 SGHDT and CDR2 YYEEEE. DNA of the CDR3: TGTGCCAGCAGCTTTGGGAGCGGGGGACCATCCTACGAGCAGTACTTC. Residues: CASSFGSGGPSYEQYF.

This clone was counted between two and nine times. This chain connects TRBV19 to TRBJ1-1, with 9 bases matching TRBD1. V shed 6 bases and J 6 bases; nucleotides not matched to a gene: 8. Germline V gene data show CDR1 as LNHDA and CDR2 as SQIVND (reference sequence). The CDR3 sequence is 14 residues long. The CDR3 coding sequence is TGTGCCAGTAGGGCTGGACAGGGGTGGGCTGAAGCTTTCTTT. It translates to CASRAGQGWAEAFF.

The chain couples TRBV18 to TRBJ2-7; TRBD1 aligns across 10 bases. This CDR3 contains 15 residues. Germline-derived CDR1 and CDR2 are KGHSH and LQKENI. Unmatched junction bases numbered 7, after V lost 6 bases and J lost 2 bases. Here the CDR3 reads CASSQTGGAPYEQYF. Written as DNA, the CDR3 is TGTGCCAGCTCCCAGACAGGGGGCGCGCCCTACGAGCAGTACTTC.

The rearrangement joins TRBV4-3 to TRBJ2-1; D is uncertain. Germline assignment: CDR1 LGHNA and CDR2 YSLEER. Trimming shortened V by 4 bases and J by 7 bases, and 11 bases separated the two germline ends. The CDR3 runs to 13 residues. The CDR3 reads CASSRSFANEQFF. For the CDR3, the DNA is TGCGCCAGCAGCCGCTCATTCGCGAATGAGCAGTTCTTC.

CDR3 amino acids: CASRSIWEEQYF. CDR3 coding DNA: TGTGCCAGCAGATCGATATGGGAAGAGCAGTACTTC. The V and J genes are TRBV6-5 and TRBJ2-7; D not certain. The CDR3 covers 12 residues. Germline V gene lookup returns CDR1 MNHEY and CDR2 SVGAGI. V was shortened by 6 bases and J by 7 bases, with 13 bases between the two germline ends.

The V call is TRBV6-1, the J call TRBJ2-7; weak D call: TRBD2 (5 bases). The CDR3 spans 13 residues. Germline V gene data show CDR1 as MNHNS and CDR2 as SASEGT. V was shortened by 6 bases and J by 7 bases, with 16 bases between the two germline ends. The CDR3 spells CASSFGLWVEQYF. The CDR3 coding sequence is TGTGCCAGCAGCTTCGGACTCTGGGTGGAGCAGTACTTC.

This rearrangement joins TRBV30 to TRBJ2-5, with D unresolved. The CDR3 is 13 residues long. Germline-derived CDR1 and CDR2 are GTSNPN and SVGIG (reference sequence). V was clipped by 0 bases and J by 3 bases, with 8 bases between them. CDR3 region: CAWSVSSKETQYF. CDR3 DNA sequence: TGTGCCTGGAGTGTGAGTAGCAAAGAGACCCAGTACTTC.

Regarding this clone: Additional DNA sequences in this sample encode the identical CDR3. V and J are TRBV18 and TRBJ2-3, with D unresolved. Germline CDR1 KGHSH, CDR2 LQKENI. The CDR3 is 14 amino acids. The ends were cut back, 0 bases at V and 1 base at J, with 5 bases in the middle. CDR3 DNA: TGTGCCAGCTCACCACCGGCTGGCACAGATACGCAGTATTTT. Its protein is CASSPPAGTDTQYF.